The subject of this entry is one TCR beta chain. V dropped 5 bases and J dropped 4; count of bases not matched to a gene: 10. The germline V gene has CDR1 SGHTA and CDR2 FQGTGA. There are 15 residues in the CDR3. This table comes from immunoSEQ multiplex PCR, and its TCRdb copy is limited to in-frame clones, with some not included. In the table there are about 69,000 clones, approximately 88% of which are singletons. This sample is drawn from a study of technical replicates of blood from a handful of donors. The chain uses TRBV7-3 and TRBJ2-7; 8 bases map to TRBD2. The sequenced sample consisted of PBMCs. The sequence derives from a human donor in good health. Some clones in this sample may be carry-over from other donors' samples. DNA for the CDR3: TGTGCCAGCAGCCCTAAGATGGGACTAGTGTACGAGCAGTACTTC. Protein sequence: CASSPKMGLVYEQYF. Complete variable domain (other parts from reference TRBV7-3 and TRBJ2-7): GAGVSQTPSNKVTEKGKYVELRCDPISGHTALYWYRQSLGQGPEFLIYFQGTGAADDSGLPNDRFFAVRPEGSVSTLKIQRTERGDSAVYLCASSPKMGLVYEQYFGPGTRLTVT.